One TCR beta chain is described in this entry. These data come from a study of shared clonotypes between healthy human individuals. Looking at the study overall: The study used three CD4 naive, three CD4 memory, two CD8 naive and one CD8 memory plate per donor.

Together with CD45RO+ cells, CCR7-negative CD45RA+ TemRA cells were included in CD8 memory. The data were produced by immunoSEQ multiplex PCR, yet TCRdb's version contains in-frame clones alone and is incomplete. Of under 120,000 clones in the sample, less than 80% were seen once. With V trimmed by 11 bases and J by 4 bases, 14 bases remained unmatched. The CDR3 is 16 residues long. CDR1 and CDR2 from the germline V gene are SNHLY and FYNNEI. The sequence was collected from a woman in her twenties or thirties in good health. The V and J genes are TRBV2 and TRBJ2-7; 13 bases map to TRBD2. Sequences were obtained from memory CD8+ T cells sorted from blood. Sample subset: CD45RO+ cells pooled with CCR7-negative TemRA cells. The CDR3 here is CACGTSGIFTGYEQYF. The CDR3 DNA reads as TGTGCCTGCGGGACTAGCGGGATTTTTACCGGTTACGAGCAGTACTTC. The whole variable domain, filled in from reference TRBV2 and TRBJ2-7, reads EPEVTQTPSHQVTQMGQEVILRCVPISNHLYFYWYRQILGQKVEFLVSFYNNEISEKSEIFDDQFSVERPDGSNFTLKIRSTKLEDSAMYFCACGTSGIFTGYEQYFGPGTRLTVT.